This TCR beta chain was identified in a study of cytomegalovirus exposure and HLA in healthy donors (dated by TCRdb to the late 2010s). A note on the overall study: An earlier analysis of approximately 550 of the donors reported more than 250 Gb of sequence data and some 120 million unique TCR beta sequences from roughly 180 million T cells. About 300 gigabases of sequencing data and about 92 million unique TCR sequences made up an early release that covered 500 to 650 HLA-typed donors. Of the 300 to 450 genotyped donors, 65% to 90% fell in the genetic ancestry cluster associated with self-reported Caucasian donors. The study was designed to test whether signatures of past pathogen exposure could be identified by cataloging public T cell receptors. The study profiled the T cell repertoires of some 610 subjects by immunosequencing and related them to cytomegalovirus serostatus. A separate validation cohort of 100 to 150 different subjects was used in addition to the roughly 700-subject first cohort. The study combined high-throughput TCR immunosequencing, statistical association of individual TCRs with disease status, and machine learning to predict cytomegalovirus infection status. A later analysis re-examined previously published TCR beta repertoires from around 670 donors and added high-resolution HLA genotyping to investigate patterns of TCR occurrence. In the later analysis, no new phenotypic data were used to find candidate immune exposures; instead, reliance was placed on TCR beta sequences and their occurrence across donors. In an earlier analysis of a few hundred of the donors, high-throughput TCR beta sequencing was used to judge whether each TCR beta V gene segment behaved as functional or pseudogenic. Donor age, sex, ethnicity and CMV serostatus were compiled together with the repertoire data. In a later genetic analysis, genome-wide SNP genotypes for about 55% of the roughly 670 donors were used, and that subset was treated as a discovery cohort. All discovery cohort repertoires had been generated on a single sequencing platform. HLA typing included class I and class II loci at four-digit resolution. The number of typed donors differed by locus: 629-630 for A, B, C, DRB1 and DQB1; roughly 510 for DQA1; some 610 for DPA1; and 400 to 480 for DPB1. Four or five DR-DQ haplotypes were treated as single units for association and clustering because of strong linkage in the cohort. Among almost 400 genotyped donors of the cohort, an average of approximately 230,000 unique TCR beta nucleotide sequences were sequenced per donor, around 20% of them non-productive.

About this clone itself: The clone's antigen remains unknown. Base qualities are not recorded, but no much larger clone differs from it by a single base.

Library creation used the immunoSEQ multiplex PCR assay. For the multiplex PCR, a mixture combining 60 forward primers for TCR Vbeta segments and 13 reverse primers for TCR Jbeta segments was used. A multiplex PCR assay on genomic DNA amplified the CDR3 region of rearranged TCR beta genes. The amplified TCR beta libraries were sequenced on the Illumina HiSeq System as 87-base-pair reads. As for the original processing: In a later analysis, tens of millions of unique TCR beta chains were counted across the approximately 620 repertoires, and approximately 9.9 million of these chains were shared by at least two donors. Raw reads were error-corrected and collapsed into unique sequences with a nearest-neighbor algorithm that merged closely related sequences to remove PCR and sequencing errors. To assign V, D and J gene segments, CDR3 sequences were aligned to IMGT reference sequences. For a sequence to be retained, at least a six-nucleotide match to both a V gene segment and a J gene segment was required. Rearrangements were classified as productive when the CDR3 lacked stop codons and remained in frame with V and J, and all other rearrangements were classified as non-productive. CDR3 was defined by IMGT convention, running from the second conserved V-encoded cysteine to the conserved J-encoded phenylalanine. Sequences without an unambiguous match to a single V gene segment were excluded from the earlier analysis of a few hundred of the donors. An earlier analysis of 550 to 650 of the donors classified V segments as functional when productive rearrangements were above 56.7% and as segregating when the standard deviation between donors was above 5%. To diagnose cytomegalovirus status from the catalog of TCR beta chain sequences, a statistical classification framework was built. V and J gene assignment, in a later analysis, came from comparing TCR nucleotide sequences with IMGT/GENE-DB human TR gene sequences. Using the TCRdist pipeline, a later analysis assigned CDR3 sequences along with most-parsimonious VDJ recombination scenarios. A later analysis defined each TCR beta chain by its CDR3 amino acid sequence plus V-gene family, and excluded reads lacking a unique V-gene family. A later analysis removed roughly 590 highly shared, low-generation-probability nucleotide sequences to deal with suspected cross-contamination and a sequencing artifact. In a later analysis, a clonal expansion index for each public chain was calculated from normalized within-repertoire ranks of inferred template counts. In a later analysis, generation probabilities were computed with a VDJ recombination model fitted to out-of-frame rearrangements, and the resulting probabilities were checked against IGoR. In a later analysis, hypergeometric tests were used to score TCR-TCR, TCR-HLA and TCR-CMV co-occurrence, with a repertoire-size bias correction applied to TCR pairs. To estimate false discovery rates, a later analysis permuted the HLA or CMV assignments 20 times. In a later analysis, co-occurring TCRs were grouped using DBSCAN, with TCRdist sequence similarity added in when clustering inside HLA-allele-positive subsets. Repertoires with fewer than 30,000 or more than 120,000 public chains were left out of co-occurrence clustering, as were a handful of repertoires with anomalous nucleotide sharing. The table comes from immuneACCESS by way of TCRdb, which keeps in-frame sequences with V and J called. Part of the clones is missing from these tables; in studies checked, under half for an unresolved V gene and the rest for unknown reasons. V, J and clone size are taken as reported in that table, and D and trimming were inferred from the DNA itself. This sample is represented by 75,000 to 90,000 clones; about three quarters of them were singletons. Almost 4.5% of the sample belongs to the ten largest clones.

On the study overall, not on this receptor specifically: A further reported finding was that TCR beta sequences accurately predicted the HLA-A and HLA-B alleles for most subjects in the first cohort. In a later analysis, most CMV-associated TCR beta chains were found to appear HLA-restricted, with HLA associations seemingly driven largely by CMV exposure. An earlier analysis of several hundred of the donors showed that most TCR beta V segments appeared in productive rearrangements either about 87% or about 30% of the time, which broadly matched IMGT annotations. In a later analysis, HLA-associated TCR beta chains were found to be more clonally expanded and to have lower generation probabilities than equally common non-associated chains. A later analysis found that TCR association rates varied across HLA loci, with DRB1 alleles showing the most associated TCRs and HLA-C alleles the fewest. Most TCR sequences were seen in very few donors, while some public TCRs were found in many individuals. A few of the identified cytomegalovirus-associated TCR beta chains were confirmed in vitro to be specific for cytomegalovirus antigens. At a false discovery rate of 0.05, a later analysis linked around 15,000 TCR beta sequences to specific HLA alleles. According to a later analysis, parvovirus B19, influenza, CMV and Epstein-Barr virus appeared linked to several top co-occurrence clusters. When HLA alleles, especially DR and DQ, strongly co-occurred, attributing TCR associations to individual alleles was difficult. A cluster of highly shared sequence variants was judged likely to be a technical artifact of the sequencing pipeline. The cohort was sequenced for TCR beta chains only, and without alpha or paired-chain data the features that could be detected were limited. Linkage disequilibrium might explain the correlated functional status among segregating V segments, but an unknown experimental factor could not be ruled out. Immune exposure information for the cohort was limited to CMV serostatus. The authors suggested that the approach could potentially be extended to other disease states and immunological phenotypes. A later genetic analysis reported fewer N-insertions in productive TCRs among donors in an Asian-associated ancestry cluster than the approximately 670-donor mean. A later genetic analysis associated a missense DCLRE1C variant with V-gene and J-gene trimming of TCR beta chains, and an independent cohort replicated the association. HLA typing was unavailable for some donors at each locus, so association tests used only the typed subset. The presence/absence analyses assumed that sequencing depth was roughly uniform across donors, and that assumption may not be true. In the study, 150 to 200 TCR beta chains were listed as associated with cytomegalovirus. The earlier analysis of almost 600 of the donors excluded 15 to 20 rarely observed V segments, including chromosome 9 orphons, because counts were too low. The classifier was reported to diagnose cytomegalovirus status with high specificity and sensitivity in both the original and validation cohorts.

The cohort consisted of 600 to 750 healthy bone marrow donors. At the time of sampling, every cohort member was nominally healthy, though immune exposures that went unrecorded were likely present. The donor tested CMV seronegative and was one of the 352 seronegative cohort members. Every donor gave a peripheral blood sample, and the peripheral blood mononuclear cells from that sample were used for TCR beta sequencing. The Qiagen DNeasy Blood Extraction Kit was used to extract genomic DNA from the blood cell samples. The receptor was isolated from a man aged 35-49 years in good health and CMV-seronegative. The specimen sequenced was PBMCs.

The CDR3 here reads CASSARQGTEEKLFF. The DNA sequence is given as TGTGCCAGCAGCGCTCGACAGGGGACAGAAGAAAAACTGTTTTTT. The chain is encoded by TRBV7-9 joined to TRBJ1-4, and 8 bases in between align with TRBD1. Counted from cysteine to phenylalanine, this CDR3 has 15 amino acids. The sequence is cut down to CDR3 DNA, 45 bases in frame from base 1. Based on the germline V gene (reference sequence), the CDR1 and CDR2 sequences are SEHNR and FQNEAQ. Unmatched junction bases come to 10, with V trimmed by 5 bases and J by 8 bases.